This T cell receptor (beta chain) was recorded in a study of T cells in Graves' hyperthyroidism and ophthalmopathy. In the study overall: At the time of initial diagnosis and before any treatment, peripheral blood was collected. The study's findings and limits: Stable hyperthyroidism and ophthalmopathy were separated using 13 V-J signatures. Most expanded thyroid clonotypes above 0.001 also appeared in blood.

The V segment lost 4 bases and the J segment 4 bases; nucleotides outside the gene matches: 7. CDR1 is LNHDA and CDR2 is SQIVND in the germline V gene (reference sequence). This CDR3 contains 15 residues. This clonotype showed up just a few times. Its antigen remains unknown. The patients, who ranged from 18 to 65 in age, presented with newly diagnosed hyperthyroidism lasting under 2 months. Amplified TCR beta CDR3 regions came from RNA transcripts. Primed by the HTBI set, a first-round RT-PCR was run on the TCR CDR3. MiXCR, applied by TCRdb to the multiplex PCR reads, yields one record per CDR3 protein. The sample includes 550,000 to 650,000 distinct CDR3 sequences, approximately 15% of them seen just once.

This chain links TRBV19 with TRBJ1-5, with 7 bases that match TRBD1. Sequencing used blood. The TCR comes from a woman aged 25 to 39 with Graves' hyperthyroidism that later progressed to Graves' ophthalmopathy. CDR3 amino acids: CASSKGARENQPQHF. In DNA, the CDR3 is TGTGCCAGTAGTAAGGGGGCCCGGGAGAATCAGCCCCAGCATTTT.